Following are 22 T cell receptor beta chains from one sample sequenced in a study of OX40 agonist ivuxolimab in advanced cancers. The method was the immunoSEQ multiplex PCR assay. TCRdb holds this immuneACCESS table with in-frame rearrangements only. Some clones are missing; in checked studies, unresolved V genes explain under half, and the rest has no known cause. This sample gives almost 50,000 clones in total; 80% to 90% of them show up just once. The top ten constitute around 1.6% of the sample. The sequencing used CD4+ or CD8+ T cells sorted from blood, collected in a trial of the OX40 agonist ivuxolimab. The origin of the receptors is an adult with an advanced solid tumor such as melanoma, head and neck, liver or kidney cancer.

This clone is deemed medium-sized. The V and J genes are TRBV7-6 and TRBJ1-3; D is uncertain. V lost 5 bases to trimming and J lost 4 bases, with 9 bases between them. Germline V gene data show CDR1 as SGHVS and CDR2 as FNYEAQ. This CDR3 is built from 13 residues. The CDR3 loop is CASSPQEGNTIYF. For the CDR3, the DNA is TGTGCCAGCAGCCCGCAGGAGGGAAACACCATATATTTT.

This chain uses TRBV5-8 with TRBJ1-2; 7 bases are a match to TRBD1. J gave up 1 base and V 5 bases, and 14 bases lay outside the gene matches. This CDR3 comprises 17 residues. Germline V gene data show CDR1 as SGHTS and CDR2 as YDEGEE. The chain's CDR3 is CASRPRTGRMSNYGYTF. DNA for the CDR3: TGTGCCAGCAGACCGAGGACAGGCCGTATGAGTAACTATGGCTACACCTTC.

This chain links TRBV6-6 with TRBJ2-3; 10 nucleotides match TRBD1. CDR1 is MNHNY, CDR2 SVGAGI, per germline (reference sequence). The CDR3 runs to 16 residues. The V gene end was trimmed by 5 bases and the J gene end by 4 bases; junction bases not matched to a gene: 9. CDR3 region: CASSLRQGARPDTQYF. CDR3 nucleotides: TGTGCCAGCAGTCTTCGACAGGGGGCGCGACCAGATACGCAGTATTTT.

The chain carries TRBV7-2 and TRBJ2-7; D is tentatively TRBD1 or TRBD2 (5 bases each). V was cut by 0 bases and J by 3 bases, with 12 bases left in between. CDR1 and CDR2 from the germline V gene are SGHTA and FQGNSA. CDR3 size: 15 residues. The CDR3: CASSLAGPSDYEQYF. The CDR3 region has the DNA TGTGCCAGCAGCTTAGCGGGACCATCCGACTACGAGCAGTACTTC.

The V call is TRBV19, the J call TRBJ1-5; D is unresolved. Deletions cut 2 bases from V and 7 bases from J, with 9 bases between. CDR3 length: 13 amino acids. The germline gives CDR1 LNHDA, CDR2 SQIVND (reference sequence). CDR3 sequence (DNA): TGTGCCAGTAGTATACAGAGCGTCCAGCCCCAGCATTTT. It encodes CASSIQSVQPQHF.

The V gene is TRBV6-5, the J gene TRBJ2-1, with D possibly matching TRBD1 (6 bases). The CDR3 spans 13 residues. Trimming stripped 6 bases from V and 7 bases from J, with 13 bases between. Germline V lookup: CDR1 MNHEY, CDR2 SVGAGI. CDR3 protein: CASRVQGVNEQFF. The CDR3 DNA follows: TGTGCCAGCAGAGTACAGGGTGTGAATGAGCAGTTCTTC.

V and J are TRBV28 and TRBJ2-7; 10 bases line up with TRBD1. Germline V gene data show CDR1 as MDHEN and CDR2 as SYDVKM. The CDR3 loop spans 16 amino acids. Germline trimming cut 4 bases from V and 1 base from J; bases unmatched to any gene: 7. CDR3 DNA sequence: TGTGCCAGCAGTTCAGAATGGACAGGGGGGTCCTACGAGCAGTACTTC. Residues: CASSSEWTGGSYEQYF.

This sequence joins TRBV5-1 and TRBJ2-1, with 10 bases matching TRBD2. Trimming cost V 4 bases and J 5 bases; bases outside gene matches: 6. The V gene's germline CDR1 is SGHRS and CDR2 YFSETQ. The CDR3 runs 15 residues. The CDR3 DNA is TGCGCCAGCAGCCCGGGACTAGCGAGGGACAATGAGCAGTTCTTC. It is translated as CASSPGLARDNEQFF.

This rearrangement joins TRBV19 to TRBJ2-7, with D unresolved. The germline V gene has CDR1 LNHDA and CDR2 SQIVND (reference sequence). V was clipped by 4 bases and J by 2 bases, with 12 bases between them. This CDR3 is built from 14 residues. This chain's CDR3 is CASSTFSGTYEQYF. The CDR3 DNA reads as TGTGCCAGTAGTACTTTCTCCGGTACCTACGAGCAGTACTTC. Using reference TRBV19 and TRBJ2-7 for the parts outside the CDR3, the full variable domain is DGGITQSPKYLFRKEGQNVTLSCEQNLNHDAMYWYRQDPGQGLRLIYYSQIVNDFQKGDIAEGYSVSREKKESFPLTVTSAQKNPTAFYLCASSTFSGTYEQYFGPGTRLTVT.

This clone was counted between two and nine times. The chain uses TRBV28 and TRBJ2-1, with D tentatively TRBD2 (5 bases). Germline values: CDR1 MDHEN, CDR2 SYDVKM. CDR3 length: 12 amino acids. V lost 3 bases and J 9 bases, leaving 9 bases between the germline ends. CDR3 in amino acids: CASSFWEFEQFF. In nucleotides, the CDR3 is TGTGCCAGCAGTTTCTGGGAGTTTGAGCAGTTCTTC. The whole variable domain, filled in from reference TRBV28 and TRBJ2-1, reads DVKVTQSSRYLVKRTGEKVFLECVQDMDHENMFWYRQDPGLGLRLIYFSYDVKMKEKGDIPEGYSVSREKKERFSLILESASTNQTSMYLCASSFWEFEQFFGPGTRLTVL.

V usage is TRBV9 and J usage is TRBJ2-3; 11 nucleotides agree with TRBD2. With 3 bases clipped from V and 6 bases from J, the junction kept 15 bases outside the gene matches. CDR3 length equals 18 residues. The germline V gene encodes CDR1 SGDLS and CDR2 YYNGEE. The CDR3 spells CASSAITKGLAVSDTQYF. CDR3 nucleotides: TGTGCCAGCAGCGCGATAACAAAGGGACTAGCGGTTTCCGATACGCAGTATTTT.

CDR3 bases: TGTGCCAGCAGTTCCGGGACAGGGTATCCGCCCCAGCATTTT. It encodes CASSSGTGYPPQHF. V and J are TRBV28 and TRBJ1-5; TRBD1 matches at 9 bases. The ends lost 4 bases at V and 9 bases at J; junction bases unmatched: 7. Germline CDR1 reads MDHEN; CDR2 reads SYDVKM. The CDR3 is 14 residues long.

There are a few counts of this clone. The V call is TRBV7-2, the J call TRBJ1-5; D gene uncertain. V lost 6 bases and J lost 3, with 9 bases in between. The CDR3 covers 13 residues. CDR1 and CDR2 from the germline V gene are SGHTA and FQGNSA. CDR3 DNA sequence: TGTGCCAGCAGTCGGGGATTCAATCAGCCCCAGCATTTT. Its protein product is CASSRGFNQPQHF.

Only a few counts were recorded for this clone. The rearrangement joins TRBV10-3 to TRBJ1-2; D remains unclear. V gave up 4 bases and J gave up 1 base, with 4 bases separating them. CDR1 is ENHRY, CDR2 SYGVKD, per germline. This CDR3 is 12 amino acids long. The DNA of the CDR3 is TGTGCCATCAGTGGAGATAACTATGGCTACACCTTC. This translates into CAISGDNYGYTF.

This clone came up once. J is TRBJ2-5 and V is TRBV5-1; the match to TRBD1 covers 9 bases. Germline V gene sequence: CDR1 SGHRS, CDR2 YFSETQ. CDR3 length: 14 residues. After removal of 4 bases from V and 1 base from J, the junction contained 2 bases not matched to a gene. The CDR3 DNA sequence: TGCGCCAGCAGCAAACAGGGGGCCCAAGAGACCCAGTACTTC. Protein product: CASSKQGAQETQYF.

V usage is TRBV5-4 and J usage is TRBJ2-3; possible D gene TRBD1, 5 bases. Trimming pared 0 bases from V and 8 bases from J, leaving 13 bases between. Germline V gene lookup returns CDR1 SGHNT and CDR2 YYREEE (reference sequence). This CDR3 region has 14 residues. The CDR3 region is CASSLGQVQGTQYF. The DNA of the CDR3 is TGTGCCAGCAGCTTGGGGCAGGTCCAGGGTACGCAGTATTTT.

This clone was seen once. This sequence joins TRBV9 and TRBJ2-3, with D perhaps TRBD2 (5 bases). Germline V gene lookup returns CDR1 SGDLS and CDR2 YYNGEE. V dropped 0 bases and J dropped 5 bases, with 19 bases sitting between them. The CDR3 has 17 residues. The CDR3 loop is CASSVAPVGGVEDTQYF. In nucleotides, the CDR3 is TGTGCCAGCAGCGTAGCCCCAGTCGGAGGAGTGGAAGATACGCAGTATTTT.

This clone came up a few times. The chain uses TRBV9 and TRBJ2-3; D gene unclear. This CDR3 is 15 amino acids long. V gave up 1 base and J gave up 0 bases, with 9 bases separating them. Looked up from germline, CDR1 is SGDLS and CDR2 is YYNGEE. The CDR3 loop is CASSVTALSTDTQYF. DNA of the CDR3: TGTGCCAGCAGCGTAACGGCACTTAGCACAGATACGCAGTATTTT.

CDR3 residues: CASSLGSSMYGYTF. The CDR3 coding sequence is TGCGCCAGCAGCTTGGGCAGCTCAATGTATGGCTACACCTTC. The genes are TRBV5-1 and TRBJ1-2, with D unresolved. This CDR3 region has 14 residues. Trimming stripped 0 bases from V and 5 bases from J, with 11 bases between. Germline V gene lookup returns CDR1 SGHRS and CDR2 YFSETQ.

The genes are TRBV7-2 and TRBJ2-3; D may be TRBD1 (5 bases). Germline values: CDR1 SGHTA, CDR2 FQGNSA. V lost 5 bases, J lost 0 bases, and 12 bases lay in between. The CDR3 contains 15 residues. The CDR3 DNA follows: TGTGCCAGCAGCCAAAGGGGAATTAGCACAGATACGCAGTATTTT. It codes for CASSQRGISTDTQYF.

The rearrangement links TRBV7-2 to TRBJ2-5; 12 positions match TRBD2. Germline CDR1 SGHTA, CDR2 FQGNSA. This CDR3 has 16 amino acids. J was trimmed by 2 bases and V by 5 bases; bases with no gene match: 6. In DNA, the CDR3 is TGTGCCAGCAGCCCCCTACTAGCGGGAGGACAAGAGACCCAGTACTTC. Its protein is CASSPLLAGGQETQYF.

The rearrangement links TRBV5-5 to TRBJ1-5; 7 bases are a match to TRBD1. The CDR3 runs 15 residues. J gave up 4 bases and V 4 bases, and 8 bases lay outside the gene matches. Germline assignment: CDR1 SGHKS and CDR2 YYEKEE (reference sequence). The CDR3 DNA reads TGTGCCAGCAGCAGCGGGACAGCTAGAAATCAGCCCCAGCATTTT. It is translated as CASSSGTARNQPQHF.